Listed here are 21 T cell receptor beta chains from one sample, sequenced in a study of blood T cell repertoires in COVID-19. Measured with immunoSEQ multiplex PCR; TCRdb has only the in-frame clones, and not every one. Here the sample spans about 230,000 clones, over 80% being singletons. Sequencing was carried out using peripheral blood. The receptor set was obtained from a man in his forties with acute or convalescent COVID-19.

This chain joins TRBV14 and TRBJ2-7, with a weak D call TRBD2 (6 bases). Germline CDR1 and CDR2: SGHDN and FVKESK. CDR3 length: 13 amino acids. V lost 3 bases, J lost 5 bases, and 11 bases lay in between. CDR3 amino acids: CASSHSPGDEQYF. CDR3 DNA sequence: TGTGCCAGCAGCCATTCCCCGGGAGACGAGCAGTACTTC. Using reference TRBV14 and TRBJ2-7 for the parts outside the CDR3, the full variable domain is EAGVTQFPSHSVIEKGQTVTLRCDPISGHDNLYWYRRVMGKEIKFLLHFVKESKQDESGMPNNRFLAERTGGTYSTLKVQPAELEDSGVYFCASSHSPGDEQYFGPGTRLTVT.

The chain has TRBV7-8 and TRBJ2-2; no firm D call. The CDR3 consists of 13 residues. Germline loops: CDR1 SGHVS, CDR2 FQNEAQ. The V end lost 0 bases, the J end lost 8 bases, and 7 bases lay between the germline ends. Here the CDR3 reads CASSLALEGELFF. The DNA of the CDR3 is TGTGCCAGCAGCTTAGCATTAGAAGGGGAGCTGTTTTTT.

The CDR3 protein is CASSDSGQVKTEAFF. CDR3 sequence (DNA): TGTGCCAGCAGTGATTCGGGACAGGTAAAGACTGAAGCTTTCTTT. The genes are TRBV6-1 and TRBJ1-1; TRBD1 matches 8 bases. The CDR3 runs 15 residues. V lost 3 bases and J lost 5; bases outside the gene matches: 8. Germline V CDR1 and CDR2: MNHNS, SASEGT.

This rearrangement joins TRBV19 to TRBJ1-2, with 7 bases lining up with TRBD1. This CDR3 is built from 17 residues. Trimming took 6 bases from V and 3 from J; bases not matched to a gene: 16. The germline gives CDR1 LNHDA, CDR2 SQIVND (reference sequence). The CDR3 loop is CASRKGSRQGGHYGYTF. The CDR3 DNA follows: TGTGCCAGTAGAAAGGGGTCACGACAGGGCGGGCACTATGGCTACACCTTC.

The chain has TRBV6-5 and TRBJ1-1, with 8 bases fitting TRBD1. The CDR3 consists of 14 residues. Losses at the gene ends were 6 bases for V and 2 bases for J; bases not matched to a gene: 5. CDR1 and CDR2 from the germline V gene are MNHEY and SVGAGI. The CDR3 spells CASRNDRGNTEAFF. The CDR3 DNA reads TGTGCCAGCAGGAACGACAGGGGAAACACTGAAGCTTTCTTT.

CDR3 sequence: CASSVGGRAHGGELFF. Written as DNA, the CDR3 is TGTGCCAGCAGCGTGGGCGGGAGGGCCCATGGCGGGGAGCTGTTTTTT. V is TRBV9 and J is TRBJ2-2, with 9 nucleotides matching TRBD2. From germline, CDR1 is SGDLS and CDR2 YYNGEE. The V gene end was trimmed by 2 bases and the J gene end by 7 bases; junction bases not matched to a gene: 9. The CDR3 covers 16 residues. The whole variable domain, filled in from reference TRBV9 and TRBJ2-2, reads DSGVTQTPKHLITATGQRVTLRCSPRSGDLSVYWYQQSLDQGLQFLIQYYNGEERAKGNILERFSAQQFPDLHSELNLSSLELGDSALYFCASSVGGRAHGGELFFGEGSRLTVL.

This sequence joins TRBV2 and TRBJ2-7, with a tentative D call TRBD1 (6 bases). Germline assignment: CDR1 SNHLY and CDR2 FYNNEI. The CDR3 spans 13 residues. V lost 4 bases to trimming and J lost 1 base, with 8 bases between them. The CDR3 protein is CASSAQGSYEQYF. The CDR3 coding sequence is TGTGCCAGCAGTGCCCAGGGGTCCTACGAGCAGTACTTC.

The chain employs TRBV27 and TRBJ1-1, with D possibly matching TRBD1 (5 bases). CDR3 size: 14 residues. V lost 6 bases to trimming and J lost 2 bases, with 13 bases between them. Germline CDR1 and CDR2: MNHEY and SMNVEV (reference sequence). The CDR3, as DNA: TGTGCCAGCAGCTTACGGACAAGAAACACTGAAGCTTTCTTT. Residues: CASSLRTRNTEAFF.

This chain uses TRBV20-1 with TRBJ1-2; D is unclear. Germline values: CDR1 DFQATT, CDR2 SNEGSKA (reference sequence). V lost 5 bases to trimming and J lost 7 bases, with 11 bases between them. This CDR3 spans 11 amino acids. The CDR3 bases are TGCAGTGCTCGAGCCCCCCGTGGCTACACCTTC. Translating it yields CSARAPRGYTF.

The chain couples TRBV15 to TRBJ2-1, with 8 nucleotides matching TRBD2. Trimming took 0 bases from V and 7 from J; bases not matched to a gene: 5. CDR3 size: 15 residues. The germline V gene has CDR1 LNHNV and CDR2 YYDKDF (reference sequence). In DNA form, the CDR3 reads TGTGCCACCAGCAGAGAAGGGGCGGGAGGAAATGAGCAGTTCTTC. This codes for CATSREGAGGNEQFF.

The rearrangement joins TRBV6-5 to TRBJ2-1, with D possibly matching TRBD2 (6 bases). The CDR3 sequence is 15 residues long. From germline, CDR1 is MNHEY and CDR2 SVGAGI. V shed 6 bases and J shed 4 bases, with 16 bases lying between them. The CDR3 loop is CASSGSTRRYNEQFF. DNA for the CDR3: TGTGCCAGCAGCGGGAGCACTCGGAGGTACAATGAGCAGTTCTTC.

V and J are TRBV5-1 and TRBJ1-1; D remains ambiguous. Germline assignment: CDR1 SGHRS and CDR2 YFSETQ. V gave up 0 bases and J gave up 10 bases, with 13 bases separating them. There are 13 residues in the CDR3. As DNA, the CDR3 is TGCGCCAGCAGCTTGGGTCAGCCAACTATAGCTTTCTTT. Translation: CASSLGQPTIAFF.

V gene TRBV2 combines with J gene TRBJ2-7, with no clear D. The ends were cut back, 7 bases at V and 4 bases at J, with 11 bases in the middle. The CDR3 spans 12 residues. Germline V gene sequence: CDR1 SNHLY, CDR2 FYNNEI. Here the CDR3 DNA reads TGTGCCAGCAATAACAGAAATTACGAGCAGTACTTC. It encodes CASNNRNYEQYF.

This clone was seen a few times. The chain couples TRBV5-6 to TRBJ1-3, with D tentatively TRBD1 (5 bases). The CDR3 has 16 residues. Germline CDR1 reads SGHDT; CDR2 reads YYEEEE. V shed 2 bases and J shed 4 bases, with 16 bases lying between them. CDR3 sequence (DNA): TGTGCCAGCAGCTTATCCCAGGGATCGACAGGAAACACCATATATTTT. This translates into CASSLSQGSTGNTIYF.

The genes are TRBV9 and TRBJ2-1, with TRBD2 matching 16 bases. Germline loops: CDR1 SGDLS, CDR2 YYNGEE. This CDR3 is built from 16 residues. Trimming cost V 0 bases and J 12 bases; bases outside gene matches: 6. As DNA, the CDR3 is TGTGCCAGCAGCGTAGCGGGGACTAGCGGGAGGGTAACGCAGTTCTTC. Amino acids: CASSVAGTSGRVTQFF.

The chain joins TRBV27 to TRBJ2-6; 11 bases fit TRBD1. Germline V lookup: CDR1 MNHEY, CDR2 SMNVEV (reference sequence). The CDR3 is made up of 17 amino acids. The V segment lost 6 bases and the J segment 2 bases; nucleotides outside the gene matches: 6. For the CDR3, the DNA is TGTGCCAGCAGAACTCGGGACAGGGGGGCTGGGGCCAACGTCCTGACTTTC. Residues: CASRTRDRGAGANVLTF. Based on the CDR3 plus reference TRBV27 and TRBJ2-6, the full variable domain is EAQVTQNPRYLITVTGKKLTVTCSQNMNHEYMSWYRQDPGLGLRQIYYSMNVEVTDKGDVPEGYKVSRKEKRNFPLILESPSPNQTSLYFCASRTRDRGAGANVLTFGAGSRLTVL.

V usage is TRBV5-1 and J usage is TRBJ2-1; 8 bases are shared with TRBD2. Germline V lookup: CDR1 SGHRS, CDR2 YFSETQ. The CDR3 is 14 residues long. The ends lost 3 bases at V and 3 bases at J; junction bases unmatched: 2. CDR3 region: CASSWGTSYNEQFF. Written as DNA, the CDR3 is TGCGCCAGCAGCTGGGGGACTAGCTACAATGAGCAGTTCTTC.

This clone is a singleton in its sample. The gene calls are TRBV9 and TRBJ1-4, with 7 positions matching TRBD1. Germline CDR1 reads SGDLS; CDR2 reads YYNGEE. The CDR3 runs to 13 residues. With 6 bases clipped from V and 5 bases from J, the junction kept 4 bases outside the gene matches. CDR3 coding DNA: TGTGCCAGCAACCTACAGGGGAATGAAAAACTGTTTTTT. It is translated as CASNLQGNEKLFF.

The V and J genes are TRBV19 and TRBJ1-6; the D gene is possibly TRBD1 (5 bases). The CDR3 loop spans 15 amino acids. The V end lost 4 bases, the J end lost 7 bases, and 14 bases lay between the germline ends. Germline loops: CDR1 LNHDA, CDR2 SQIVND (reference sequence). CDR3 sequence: CASSRETDFNSPLHF. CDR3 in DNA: TGTGCCAGTAGTAGAGAGACAGACTTCAATTCACCCCTCCACTTT.

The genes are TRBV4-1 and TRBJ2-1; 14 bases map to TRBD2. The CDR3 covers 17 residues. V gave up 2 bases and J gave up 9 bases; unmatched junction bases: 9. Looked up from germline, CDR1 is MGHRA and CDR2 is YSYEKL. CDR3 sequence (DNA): TGCGCCAGCAGCCAAAGGGGACTAGCGGGAGATCGAAGTGAGCAGTTCTTC. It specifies CASSQRGLAGDRSEQFF.

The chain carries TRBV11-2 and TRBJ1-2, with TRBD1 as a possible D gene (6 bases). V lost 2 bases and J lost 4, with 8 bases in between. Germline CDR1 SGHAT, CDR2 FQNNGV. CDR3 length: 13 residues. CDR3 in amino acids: CASSLQGIYGYTF. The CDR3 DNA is TGTGCCAGCAGCTTACAGGGGATCTATGGCTACACCTTC.